Sequencing of this TCR beta chain was carried out in a study of Ad26.COV2.S vaccination and SARS-CoV-2 variants. In the study overall: A participant enrolled in the COV1001 Ad26.COV2.S trial arm provided the sample. Findings and limits, study-wide: Analytic work on TCR breadth and depth might have understated the full extent of total T cell responses.

The treatment here: around 19 received Ad26.COV2.S at low or high dose, single or two shots; about five received placebo; per-sample allocation not given. Samples analyzed were those drawn on day 63 after the first vaccine or placebo injection. Boston provided a donor who was an adult aged 18-55 years. On this clone: Its antigen remains unknown.

The protocol was immunoSEQ multiplex PCR, while the TCRdb copy is restricted to in-frame clones and leaves out a portion. The sample has hundreds of thousands of clones, approximately 90% seen once. The germline gives CDR1 SGHTA, CDR2 FQGTGA. Trimming took 5 bases from V and 0 from J, leaving 13 bases between them. CDR3 length: 15 residues. The receptor comes from a person between 18 and 59 years old who received the Ad26.COV2.S COVID-19 vaccine or a placebo. The V call is TRBV7-3, the J call TRBJ2-5; D remains unclear. Sequencing used peripheral blood, obtained in a trial of Ad26.COV2.S vaccine versus placebo. The CDR3 spells CASSPYPAYQETQYF. CDR3 bases: TGTGCCAGCAGCCCATATCCGGCGTACCAAGAGACCCAGTACTTC.